The clone carrying this T cell receptor beta chain was found a few times. Authors' processing steps: The authors estimated nucleated cell counts from reference gene primer amplification. Measured with immunoSEQ multiplex PCR; TCRdb has only the in-frame clones, and not every one. That table is the source of V, J and clone size, and D and trimming were worked out from the DNA. The table records about 120,000 clones, approximately 77% of them present only once. This entry is derived from a study of blood T cell repertoires in COVID-19. Looking at the study overall: Spain, Italy and the United States supplied samples that represented acute and convalescent COVID-19. Sources were T cells, B-cell-depleted T cells, or PBMCs; the material itself was cDNA or gDNA.

Trimming cost V 7 bases and J 2 bases; bases outside gene matches: 3. The CDR3 consists of 13 residues. This TCR was sampled from a human donor in a cohort sampled during active COVID-19. The chain recombines TRBV12-3 or TRBV12-4 with TRBJ2-7, with TRBD2 identical over 9 bases. The sequencing sample was made of peripheral blood. In DNA form, the CDR3 reads TGTGCCAGCAAAGCGGGAGGAGCCTACGAGCAGTACTTC. The encoded protein is CASKAGGAYEQYF.